This T cell receptor beta chain appears in the sequencing data of a study of cytomegalovirus exposure and HLA in healthy donors. The V end was cut by 2 bases, the J end by 4 bases, with 8 bases between. Germline CDR1 SGDLS, CDR2 YYNGEE. The CDR3 loop spans 13 amino acids. A multiplex PCR was run with 60 Vbeta primers and 13 Jbeta primers. Authors' data handling: Per a later analysis, the number of unique TCR beta chains was approximately 73 million, of which 10 million to 11 million were shared. Method: immunoSEQ multiplex PCR; TCRdb's copy keeps in-frame clones and lacks some. That table is the source of V, J and clone size, and D and trimming were worked out from the DNA. The top ten clones hold more than 3% of a sample with over 150,000 clones, around three quarters of them seen once. Worth noting for this clone: The antigen is unknown.

Study results and caveats: Some TCR beta chains (roughly 160 of them) were listed as cytomegalovirus-associated.

This chain connects TRBV9 to TRBJ2-3; maybe TRBD1 (6 bases). This TCR came from a man aged 25-45 years in good health and CMV-seropositive. Sample: PBMCs. The CDR3 protein is CASSVRGSDTQYF. The DNA of the CDR3 is TGTGCCAGCAGCGTCAGGGGTTCAGATACGCAGTATTTT. The full variable domain, in which reference TRBV9 and TRBJ2-3 provide the parts outside the CDR3, is DSGVTQTPKHLITATGQRVTLRCSPRSGDLSVYWYQQSLDQGLQFLIQYYNGEERAKGNILERFSAQQFPDLHSELNLSSLELGDSALYFCASSVRGSDTQYFGPGTRLTVL.